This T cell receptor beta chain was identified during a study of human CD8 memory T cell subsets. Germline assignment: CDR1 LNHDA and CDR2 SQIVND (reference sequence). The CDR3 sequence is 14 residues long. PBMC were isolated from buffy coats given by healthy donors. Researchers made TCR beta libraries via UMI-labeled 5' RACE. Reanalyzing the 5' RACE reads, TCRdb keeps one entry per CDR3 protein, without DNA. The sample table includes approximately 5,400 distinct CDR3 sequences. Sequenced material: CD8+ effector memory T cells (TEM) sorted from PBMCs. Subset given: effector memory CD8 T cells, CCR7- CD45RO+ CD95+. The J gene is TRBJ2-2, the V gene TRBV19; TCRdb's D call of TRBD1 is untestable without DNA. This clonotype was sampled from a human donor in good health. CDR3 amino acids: CATKTSGAPGELFF.